Shown below are 2 T cell receptor beta chains from a single sample sequenced in a study of blood T cell repertoires in COVID-19. Assay: immunoSEQ multiplex PCR; the TCRdb copy retains only in-frame clones and omits some. The sample yields roughly 200,000 clones, roughly 89% seen once. Sequenced material: PBMCs or T cells enriched from blood (not recorded which). All receptors come from a woman in her thirties with acute COVID-19.

This clone was picked up one time. The chain couples TRBV13 to TRBJ1-1, with 8 bases lining up with TRBD1. Germline V lookup: CDR1 PRHDT, CDR2 FYEKMQ (reference sequence). CDR3 length equals 14 residues. V shed 5 bases and J 0 bases; nucleotides not matched to a gene: 2. CDR3 sequence (DNA): TGTGCCAGCAGCCCGGACAGGGTGAACACTGAAGCTTTCTTT. This gives the protein CASSPDRVNTEAFF.

This clone was seen once. The chain has TRBV4-3 and TRBJ1-3; tentatively, D is TRBD1 (6 bases). V was clipped by 4 bases and J by 6 bases, with 10 bases between them. The CDR3 consists of 13 residues. From germline, CDR1 is LGHNA and CDR2 YSLEER. The CDR3 reads CASSRDILNTIYF. CDR3 nucleotide sequence: TGCGCCAGCAGCCGGGACATATTAAACACCATATATTTT.